The entry below gives a single TCR beta chain sequence along with its context. PCR amplification relied on 60 Vbeta primers (plus 13 Jbeta primers). Method: immunoSEQ multiplex PCR; TCRdb's copy keeps in-frame clones and lacks some. There are tens of thousands of clones in the sample; almost 70% occur only once, and roughly 3.7% lies in the top ten. The length of the CDR3 is 16 residues. Germline CDR1 SNHLY, CDR2 FYNNEI. Trimming took 2 bases from V and 5 from J, leaving 16 bases between them. The record originates from a study of cytomegalovirus exposure and HLA in healthy donors. The receptor was isolated from a man in his forties in good health and CMV-seronegative. The genes are TRBV2 and TRBJ2-1; TRBD2 might be the D (6 bases). The sample taken for sequencing was PBMCs. The CDR3 DNA sequence: TGTGCCAGCAGTGAACTCGGCCCTGGAGGGGACAATGAGCAGTTCTTC. This gives the protein CASSELGPGGDNEQFF.